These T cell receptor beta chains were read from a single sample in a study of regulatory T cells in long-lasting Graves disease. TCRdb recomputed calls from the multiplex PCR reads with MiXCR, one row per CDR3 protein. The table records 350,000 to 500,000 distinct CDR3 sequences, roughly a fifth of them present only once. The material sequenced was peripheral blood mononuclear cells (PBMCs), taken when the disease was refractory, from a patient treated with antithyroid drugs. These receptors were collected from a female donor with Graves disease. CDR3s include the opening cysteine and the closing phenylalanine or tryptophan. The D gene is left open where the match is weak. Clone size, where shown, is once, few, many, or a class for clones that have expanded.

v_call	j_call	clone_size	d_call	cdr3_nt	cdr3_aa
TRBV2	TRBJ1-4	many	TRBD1	TGTGCCAGCAGAGAACAGGGGGGTCGAAATGAAAAACTGTTTTTT	CASREQGGRNEKLFF
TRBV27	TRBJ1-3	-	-	TGTGCCAGCAGTTTGGGGGGGGCCCCTGGAAACACCATATATTTT	CASSLGGAPGNTIYF
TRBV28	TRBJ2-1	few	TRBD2	TGTGCCAGCAGTGATAGCGGGAGGGCTGACTACAATGAGCAGTTCTTC	CASSDSGRADYNEQFF
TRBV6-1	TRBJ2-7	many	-	TGTGCCAGCAGTGTTGGAGGGTGGACCTACGAGCAGTACTTC	CASSVGGWTYEQYF
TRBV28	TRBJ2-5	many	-	TGTGCCAGCAGTCTCACCGAAGGAGGGGCAGAGACCCAGTACTTC	CASSLTEGGAETQYF
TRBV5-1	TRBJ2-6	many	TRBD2	TGCGCCAGCAGCTACAGTGGGACTAGCGGGTGGTCCTCTGGGGCCAACGTCCTGACTTTC	CASSYSGTSGWSSGANVLTF
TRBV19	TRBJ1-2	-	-	TGTGCCAGTAGTTCCTGGGATGGCTACACCTTC	CASSSWDGYTF
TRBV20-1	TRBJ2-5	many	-	TGCAGTGCCTTTTCGCCTGCAGGGCGGGAGACCCAGTACTTC	CSAFSPAGRETQYF
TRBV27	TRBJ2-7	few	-	TGTGCCAGCAAAAAGATGGGGGGCATCCACGAGCAGTACTTC	CASKKMGGIHEQYF
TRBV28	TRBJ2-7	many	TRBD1	TGTGCCAGCAGAAACCCGGGACAGGGGTTCTCCTACGAGCAGTACTTC	CASRNPGQGFSYEQYF
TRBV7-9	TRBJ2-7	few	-	TGTGCCAGCAGCTCGGGCCCTGACCACTACGAGCAGTACTTC	CASSSGPDHYEQYF
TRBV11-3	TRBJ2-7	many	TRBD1	TGTGCCAGCAGCGTAGGGGGACAGAACTACGAGCAGTACTTC	CASSVGGQNYEQYF
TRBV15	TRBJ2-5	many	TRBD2	TGTGCCACCAGCAGAGATCCCTGGACTAGGGTGGGAGAGACCCAGTACTTC	CATSRDPWTRVGETQYF
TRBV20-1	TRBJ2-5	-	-	TGCAGTGAAAAAAGACTAGACCAAGAGACCCAGTACTTC	CSEKRLDQETQYF
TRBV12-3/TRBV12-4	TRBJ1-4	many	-	TGTGCCAGCAGTTTAGGGGAGTCTAGGTTTTTT	CASSLGESRFF
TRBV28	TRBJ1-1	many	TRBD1	TGTGCCAGCAGTTCACCCGGGACAGGGGGAACTGAAGCTTTCTTT	CASSSPGTGGTEAFF
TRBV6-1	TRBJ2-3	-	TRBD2	TGCGCCAGCAGTACTAGCGGACGCACAGATACGCAGTATTTT	CASSTSGRTDTQYF
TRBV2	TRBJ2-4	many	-	TGTGCCAGCAGTGAAGCGCAGGGGGGGTACATTCAGTACTTC	CASSEAQGGYIQYF
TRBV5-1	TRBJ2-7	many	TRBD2	TGCGCCAGCAGCCGGGGGGGGGACGAGCAGTACTTC	CASSRGGDEQYF
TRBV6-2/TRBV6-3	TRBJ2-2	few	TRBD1	TGTGCCAGCAGCAACGACAGGGGGGGGGGACCCGGGGAGCTGTTTTTT	CASSNDRGGGPGELFF
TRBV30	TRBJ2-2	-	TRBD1	TGTGCCTGGAGCGCACATAGGGGGCCTAACACCGGGGAGCTGTTTTTT	CAWSAHRGPNTGELFF
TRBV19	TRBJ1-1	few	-	TGTGCCAGTAAAGGGACGATCCTTCACAACACTGAAGCTTTCTTT	CASKGTILHNTEAFF
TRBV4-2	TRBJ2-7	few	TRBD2	TGTGCCAGCAGCCAAGAAGCGGGAATAGCGTCGAGCTCCTACGAGCAGTACTTC	CASSQEAGIASSSYEQYF
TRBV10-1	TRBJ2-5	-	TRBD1	TGCGCCAGCTCGGGACAGGGGATGAAGACCCAGTACTTC	CASSGQGMKTQYF
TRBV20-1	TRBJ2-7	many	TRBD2	TGCAGTGCTGTCACTAGCGGGAGGGCCACCGAGCAGTACTTC	CSAVTSGRATEQYF
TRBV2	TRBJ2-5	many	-	TGTGCCAGCGAGCGGGACAGTTTTGTTAAGGAGACCCAGTACTTC	CASERDSFVKETQYF
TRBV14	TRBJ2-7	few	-	TGTGCCAGCAGCCCAACCCCACCGTACGAGCAGTACTTC	CASSPTPPYEQYF
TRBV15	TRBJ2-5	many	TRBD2	TGTGCCACCAGCAGATCACTAGCGGGAAAAGAGACCCAGTACTTC	CATSRSLAGKETQYF
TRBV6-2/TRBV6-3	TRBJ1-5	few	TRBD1	TGTGCCAGCAGTTTCCCTGGGACAGGGGTTTTCGGTCAGCCCCAGCATTTT	CASSFPGTGVFGQPQHF
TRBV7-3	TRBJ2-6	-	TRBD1	TGTGCCAGCAGCAAAAGTACAGGGGCCGGGGCCAACGTCCTGACTTTC	CASSKSTGAGANVLTF
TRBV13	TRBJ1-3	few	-	TGTGCCAGCAGCTACCCGGAAGACTCTGGAAACACCATATATTTT	CASSYPEDSGNTIYF
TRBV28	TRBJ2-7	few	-	TGTGCCAGCAGTTTTATACCAGGGGCGGTTTCCTACGAGCAGTACTTC	CASSFIPGAVSYEQYF
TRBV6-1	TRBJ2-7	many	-	TGTGCCAGCAGTGAAGTGGGGGGCCTGAGCTCCTACGAGCAGTACTTC	CASSEVGGLSSYEQYF